The present T cell receptor beta chain was sequenced within a study of shared clonotypes between healthy human individuals. Profiling relied on immunoSEQ multiplex PCR, and the TCRdb table lists in-frame clones only, not all of them. The sample shows 550,000 to 750,000 clones, roughly nine tenths of them seen only once. Terminally differentiated effector memory CD45RA+ cells were excluded by CCR7 positive selection of CD45RO-negative cells. Trimming shortened V by 2 bases and J by 3 bases, and 14 bases separated the two germline ends. The CDR3 contains 16 residues. The material sequenced was naive CD8+ T cells sorted from blood. The chain employs TRBV23-1 and TRBJ1-5, with D unresolved. TRBV23-1 is placed among ORFs of uncertain function. This TCR was sampled from a man aged 30 to 39 in good health. In DNA, the CDR3 is TGCGCCAGCAGTCAAAGTATCCGGTCCTTCAATCAGCCCCAGCATTTT. It yields the protein CASSQSIRSFNQPQHF.